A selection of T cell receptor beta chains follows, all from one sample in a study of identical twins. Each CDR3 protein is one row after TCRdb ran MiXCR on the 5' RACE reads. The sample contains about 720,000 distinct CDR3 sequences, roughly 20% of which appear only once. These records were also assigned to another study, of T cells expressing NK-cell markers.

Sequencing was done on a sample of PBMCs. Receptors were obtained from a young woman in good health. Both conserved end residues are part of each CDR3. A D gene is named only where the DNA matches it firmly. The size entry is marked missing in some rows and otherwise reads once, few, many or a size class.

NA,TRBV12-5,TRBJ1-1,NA,CASGSAEGYGTEAFF,TGTGCTAGTGGTTCTGCGGAGGGTTACGGCACTGAAGCTTTCTTT
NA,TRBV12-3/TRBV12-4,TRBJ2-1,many,CASSARDGYNEQFF,TGTGCCAGCAGTGCCCGGGACGGCTACAATGAGCAGTTCTTC
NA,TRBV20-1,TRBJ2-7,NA,CSARDGPEQYF,TGCAGTGCTAGAGATGGCCCCGAGCAGTACTTC
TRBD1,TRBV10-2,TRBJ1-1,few,CASTTGVVTEAFF,TGCGCCAGCACGACAGGGGTGGTCACTGAAGCTTTCTTT
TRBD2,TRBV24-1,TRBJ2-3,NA,CATGGTSGSDTDTQYF,TGTGCCACCGGAGGGACTAGCGGGAGCGATACAGATACGCAGTATTTT
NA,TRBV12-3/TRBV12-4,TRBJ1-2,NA,CASSLSLSGYTF,TGTGCCAGCAGTTTGTCACTCTCCGGCTACACCTTC
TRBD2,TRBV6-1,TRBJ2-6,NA,CASRGLAGSGANVLTF,TGTGCCAGCAGAGGACTAGCGGGTTCTGGGGCCAACGTCCTGACTTTC
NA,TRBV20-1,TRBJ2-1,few,CSARPRVEQFF,TGCAGTGCCCGCCCCCGCGTTGAGCAGTTCTTC
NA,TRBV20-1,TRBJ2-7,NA,CSARGGTVGSEQYF,TGCAGTGCTAGGGGGGGGACAGTAGGAAGCGAGCAGTACTTC
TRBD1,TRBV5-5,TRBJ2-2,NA,CASSPRQGETTNTGELFF,TGTGCCAGCAGCCCACGACAGGGTGAAACGACGAACACCGGGGAGCTGTTTTTT
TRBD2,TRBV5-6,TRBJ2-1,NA,CASSVGLAYNEQFF,TGTGCCAGCAGCGTAGGACTAGCGTACAATGAGCAGTTCTTC
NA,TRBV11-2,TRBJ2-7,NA,CASSLGVGGRSYEQYF,TGTGCCAGCAGCTTAGGTGTCGGGGGCCGATCCTACGAGCAGTACTTC
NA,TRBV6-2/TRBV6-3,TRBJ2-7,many,CASSYSDSSYEQYF,TGTGCCAGCAGTTACTCGGACAGCTCCTACGAGCAGTACTTC
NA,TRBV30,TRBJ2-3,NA,CAWSKSAYTDTQYF,TGTGCCTGGAGTAAGTCCGCCTACACAGATACGCAGTATTTT
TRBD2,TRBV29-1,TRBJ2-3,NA,CSVDYGGATDTQYF,TGCAGCGTTGATTACGGGGGGGCAACAGATACGCAGTATTTT
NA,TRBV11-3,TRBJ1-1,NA,CASSLEGTSSEAFF,TGTGCCAGCAGCCTCGAGGGGACAAGCTCTGAAGCTTTCTTT
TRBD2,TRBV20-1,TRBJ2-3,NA,CSARGGLKREKSDTQYF,TGCAGTGCTAGGGGTGGCTTGAAGCGGGAGAAGTCAGATACGCAGTATTTT
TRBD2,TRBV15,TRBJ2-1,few,CATSRGGGGFGSVFF,TGTGCCACCAGCAGAGGCGGCGGGGGGTTCGGCTCAGTGTTCTTC
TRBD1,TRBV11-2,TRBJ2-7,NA,CASSLWGQGAYEQYF,TGTGCCAGCAGCTTATGGGGACAGGGGGCCTACGAGCAGTACTTC
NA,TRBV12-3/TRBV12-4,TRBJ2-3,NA,CASRPAGMRRHTQYF,TGTGCCAGCAGACCTGCCGGGATGCGGCGGCATACGCAGTATTTT
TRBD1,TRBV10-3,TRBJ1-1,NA,CAISPGQGEMNTEAFF,TGTGCCATCAGTCCGGGACAGGGGGAAATGAACACTGAAGCTTTCTTT
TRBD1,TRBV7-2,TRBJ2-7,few,CASSLALMTGGNYEQYF,TGTGCCAGCAGCTTAGCGCTAATGACAGGGGGGAACTACGAGCAGTACTTC
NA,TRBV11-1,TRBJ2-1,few,CASSLASAGRGASSYNEQFF,TGTGCCAGCAGCTTAGCCTCTGCGGGGAGGGGGGCCAGCTCCTACAATGAGCAGTTCTTC
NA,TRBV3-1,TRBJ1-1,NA,CASTGEQGDDTEAFF,TGTGCGAGCACGGGGGAACAGGGAGATGACACTGAAGCTTTCTTT
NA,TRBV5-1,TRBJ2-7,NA,CASSFVGGRSYEQYF,TGCGCCAGCAGTTTCGTGGGGGGAAGGAGCTACGAGCAGTACTTC
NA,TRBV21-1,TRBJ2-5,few,CASSKRVTPWPHQETQYF,TGTGCCAGCAGCAAAAGAGTCACACCTTGGCCCCACCAAGAGACCCAGTACTTC
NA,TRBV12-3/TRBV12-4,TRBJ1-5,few,CASSFGQLNQPQHF,TGTGCCAGCAGTTTCGGACAGCTTAATCAGCCCCAGCATTTT
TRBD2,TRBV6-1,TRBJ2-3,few,CASTLSGGLAGGEDTQYF,TGTGCCAGCACTCTATCGGGCGGGCTAGCGGGAGGAGAAGATACGCAGTATTTT
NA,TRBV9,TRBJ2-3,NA,CASSIRGHPTDTQYF,TGTGCCAGCAGCATCCGGGGCCATCCCACAGATACGCAGTATTTT
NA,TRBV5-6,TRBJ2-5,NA,CASSFGSDLTQYF,TGTGCCAGCAGCTTCGGCTCGGATTTAACCCAGTACTTC
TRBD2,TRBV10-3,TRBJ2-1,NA,CAISPYSGSSYNEQFF,TGTGCCATCTCACCGTATAGCGGGAGCTCCTACAATGAGCAGTTCTTC
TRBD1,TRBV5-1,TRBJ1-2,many,CASSLGQGDYGYTF,TGCGCCAGCAGCCTCGGACAGGGGGACTATGGCTACACCTTC
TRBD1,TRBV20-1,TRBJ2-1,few,CSAYRGQQFF,TGCAGTGCGTACAGGGGTCAGCAGTTCTTC
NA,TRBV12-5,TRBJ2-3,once,CASEDPGRGTDTQYF,TGTGCTAGCGAAGACCCGGGCCGGGGAACAGATACGCAGTATTTT
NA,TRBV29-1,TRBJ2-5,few,CSVATYSQETQYF,TGCAGCGTCGCGACGTATAGCCAAGAGACCCAGTACTTC
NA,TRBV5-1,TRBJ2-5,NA,CASSLGNRAGEETQYF,TGCGCCAGCAGCCTGGGGAACAGGGCCGGGGAAGAGACCCAGTACTTC
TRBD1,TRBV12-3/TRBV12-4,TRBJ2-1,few,CASSPDRVHNEQFF,TGTGCCAGCAGTCCTGACAGGGTCCACAATGAGCAGTTCTTC
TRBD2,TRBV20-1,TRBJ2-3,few,CSATRLARGDTQYF,TGCAGTGCAACCAGACTAGCGAGAGGGGATACGCAGTATTTT
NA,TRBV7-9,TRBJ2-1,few,CASSSKQGNEQFF,TGTGCCAGCAGCTCGAAACAGGGTAATGAGCAGTTCTTC
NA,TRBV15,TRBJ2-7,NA,CATSNLAEDEQYF,TGTGCCACCAGCAATCTCGCCGAGGACGAGCAGTACTTC
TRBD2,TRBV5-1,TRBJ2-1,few,CASSWPGGDEQFF,TGCGCCAGCAGCTGGCCGGGGGGAGATGAGCAGTTCTTC
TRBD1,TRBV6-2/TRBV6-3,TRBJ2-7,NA,CASREQGNFVYEQYF,TGTGCCAGCAGGGAACAGGGGAATTTTGTATACGAGCAGTACTTC
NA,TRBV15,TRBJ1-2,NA,CATSRDSPGREGYTF,TGTGCCACCAGCAGAGATTCCCCCGGCAGGGAAGGCTACACCTTC
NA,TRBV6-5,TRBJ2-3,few,CASSYLYADTQYF,TGTGCCAGCAGTTATCTTTACGCAGATACGCAGTATTTT
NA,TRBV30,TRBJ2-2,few,CAWSVRDAGELFF,TGTGCCTGGAGTGTACGGGACGCCGGGGAGCTGTTTTTT
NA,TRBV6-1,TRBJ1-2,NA,CASSPLGSAWGYTF,TGTGCCAGCAGCCCTCTAGGGTCTGCCTGGGGCTACACCTTC